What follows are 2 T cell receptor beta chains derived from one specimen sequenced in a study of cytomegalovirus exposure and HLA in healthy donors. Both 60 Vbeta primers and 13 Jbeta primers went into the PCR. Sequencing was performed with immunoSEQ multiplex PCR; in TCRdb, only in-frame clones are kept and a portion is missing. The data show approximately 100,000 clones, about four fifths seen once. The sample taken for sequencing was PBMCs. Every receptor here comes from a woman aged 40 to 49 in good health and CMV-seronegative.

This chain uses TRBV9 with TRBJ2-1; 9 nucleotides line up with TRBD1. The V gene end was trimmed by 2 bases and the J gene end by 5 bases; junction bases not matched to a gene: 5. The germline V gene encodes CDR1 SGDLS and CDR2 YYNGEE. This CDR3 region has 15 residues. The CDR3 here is CASSVGQGSHNEQFF. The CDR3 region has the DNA TGTGCCAGCAGCGTGGGACAGGGATCCCACAATGAGCAGTTCTTC. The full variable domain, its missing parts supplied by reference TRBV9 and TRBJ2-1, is DSGVTQTPKHLITATGQRVTLRCSPRSGDLSVYWYQQSLDQGLQFLIQYYNGEERAKGNILERFSAQQFPDLHSELNLSSLELGDSALYFCASSVGQGSHNEQFFGPGTRLTVL.

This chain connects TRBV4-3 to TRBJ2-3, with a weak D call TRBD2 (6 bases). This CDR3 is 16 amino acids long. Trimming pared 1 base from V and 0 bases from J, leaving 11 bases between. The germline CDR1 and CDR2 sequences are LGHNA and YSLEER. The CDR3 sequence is CASSQGLARSTDTQYF. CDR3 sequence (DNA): TGCGCCAGCAGCCAAGGTCTAGCGCGTAGCACAGATACGCAGTATTTT.